The 10 T cell receptor beta chains given below trace back to one sample, sequenced in a study of cytomegalovirus exposure and HLA in healthy donors. The PCR employed 60 Vbeta primers together with 13 Jbeta primers. The protocol was immunoSEQ multiplex PCR, while the TCRdb copy is restricted to in-frame clones and leaves out a portion. The sample includes 150,000 to 200,000 clones, roughly four fifths seen only once; the top ten take about 4%. The sequenced material came from PBMCs. Receptors originate from a man aged 50-60 years in good health and CMV-seropositive.

J is TRBJ1-2 and V is TRBV25-1; 7 nucleotides line up with TRBD1. The CDR3 has 12 residues. The germline gives CDR1 MGHDK, CDR2 SYGVNS. Unmatched junction bases numbered 5, after V lost 10 bases and J lost 3 bases. The CDR3, as DNA: TGTGCCACCAGACAGGGAGACTATGGCTACACCTTC. Its protein is CATRQGDYGYTF.

The chain couples TRBV29-1 to TRBJ2-2; D is ambiguous. The CDR3 covers 13 residues. The germline gives CDR1 SQVTM, CDR2 ANQGSEA. Trimming shortened V by 4 bases and J by 6 bases, and 12 bases separated the two germline ends. The CDR3 loop is CSVGAGLSGELFF. The CDR3 DNA sequence: TGCAGCGTTGGGGCAGGCTTATCCGGGGAGCTGTTTTTT.

This rearrangement joins TRBV5-4 to TRBJ2-2, with TRBD1 matching over 7 bases. The V gene's germline CDR1 is SGHNT and CDR2 YYREEE (reference sequence). The CDR3 is 13 amino acids. V lost 2 bases to trimming and J lost 7 bases; unmatched junction nucleotides: 2. CDR3 in DNA: TGTGCCAGCAGCTTACAGGGGATCGGGGAGCTGTTTTTT. It codes for CASSLQGIGELFF.

CDR3 DNA sequence: TGCAGTGCCCCGACAGGGAACGGCTACACCTTC. Amino acids: CSAPTGNGYTF. The genes are TRBV20-1 and TRBJ1-2, with 7 bases fitting TRBD1. With 6 bases clipped from V and 8 bases from J, the junction kept 6 bases outside the gene matches. There are 11 residues in the CDR3. CDR1 DFQATT and CDR2 SNEGSKA come from the germline V gene (reference sequence).

As for this clone: Within the sample, other DNA sequences also encode this same CDR3. The chain links TRBV9 to TRBJ2-7; 7 bases agree with TRBD1. The V and J ends lost 0 bases and 3 bases, in that order; junction bases with no gene match: 9. The CDR3 is made up of 16 amino acids. Per germline, CDR1 SGDLS and CDR2 YYNGEE. The CDR3: CASSVAPTGANYEQYF. Here the CDR3 DNA reads TGTGCCAGCAGCGTAGCCCCTACAGGGGCCAACTACGAGCAGTACTTC.

The V and J genes are TRBV6-5 and TRBJ2-2; D is unresolved. Germline CDR1 reads MNHEY; CDR2 reads SVGAGI. The CDR3 totals 13 residues. The V end lost 2 bases, the J end lost 2 bases, and 3 bases lay between the germline ends. The CDR3 protein is CASSYPNTGELFF. The CDR3 DNA follows: TGTGCCAGCAGTTACCCTAACACCGGGGAGCTGTTTTTT.

The chain carries TRBV29-1 and TRBJ2-1; possible D gene TRBD1, 5 bases. V lost 5 bases and J lost 8, with 10 bases in between. Germline V gene lookup returns CDR1 SQVTM and CDR2 ANQGSEA. This CDR3 has 11 amino acids. The CDR3 here is CSVIGAHEQFF. DNA of the CDR3: TGCAGCGTTATAGGGGCCCATGAGCAGTTCTTC.

This clone was seen more than once but under ten times. This chain connects TRBV2 to TRBJ2-7, with 7 positions matching TRBD1. Per the germline V gene, CDR1 is SNHLY and CDR2 is FYNNEI. The CDR3 loop spans 15 amino acids. V trimming: 3 bases; J trimming: 1 base; junction bases outside the gene matches: 6. CDR3 sequence (DNA): TGTGCCAGCAGTGATACGACAGGGAAGTCCTACGAGCAGTACTTC. Protein: CASSDTTGKSYEQYF.

In nucleotides, the CDR3 is TGTGCCAGCAGCTGGGGGGGACAGGGCAATGACGAGCAGTACTTC. Translation gives CASSWGGQGNDEQYF. The V and J genes are TRBV11-3 and TRBJ2-7; 9 nucleotides agree with TRBD1. The J segment lost 5 bases and the V segment lost 4 bases, leaving 9 bases of the junction unmatched. CDR1 and CDR2 (germline): SGHNT, YENEEA. This CDR3 is built from 15 residues.

The chain recombines TRBV5-1 with TRBJ1-6, with D maybe TRBD1 (6 bases). The CDR3 is 16 amino acids. The V gene's germline CDR1 is SGHRS and CDR2 YFSETQ. V lost 0 bases and J lost 0, with 7 bases in between. CDR3 sequence reads: CASSLGQASYNSPLHF. The DNA of the CDR3 is TGCGCCAGCAGCTTGGGACAGGCCTCCTATAATTCACCCCTCCACTTT.